The next 28 T cell receptor beta chains were all read from a single sample in a study of metastatic and nonmetastatic thyroid tumors. TCRdb re-processed the PCR reads through MiXCR. The repertoire holds 75,000 to 100,000 clones, with 10% to 15% as singletons. There were no patients who had received any treatment before thyroid surgery. Sequencing used blood. Receptor source: a female donor with papillary thyroid cancer or a benign thyroid nodule (not recorded which). Some clones in this sample may be carry-over from other donors' samples.

At least ten counts were recorded for this clone. V is TRBV6-5 and J is TRBJ2-3, with 7 bases matching TRBD1. Germline loops: CDR1 MNHEY, CDR2 SVGAGI. This CDR3 has 17 amino acids. V trimming: 6 bases; J trimming: 2 bases; junction bases outside the gene matches: 14. This CDR3 reads CASSLTGFKGDTDTQYF. CDR3 coding DNA: TGTGCCAGCAGCCTGACAGGGTTTAAGGGCGACACAGATACGCAGTATTTT.

In its sample, this clone was seen many times. The chain's CDR3 is CASSLRAGTGYEQYF. In nucleotides, the CDR3 is TGTGCCAGCAGCTTGAGAGCAGGGACGGGTTACGAGCAGTACTTC. This chain uses TRBV5-5 with TRBJ2-7, with D perhaps being TRBD1 or TRBD2 (5 bases each). Per germline, CDR1 SGHKS and CDR2 YYEKEE (reference sequence). The V and J ends lost 1 base and 4 bases respectively, with 15 bases between them. The CDR3 spans 15 residues.

This clone was seen repeatedly, ten times or more. The chain recombines TRBV7-9 with TRBJ1-1; the D is unclear. Germline V gene sequence: CDR1 SEHNR, CDR2 FQNEAQ (reference sequence). The germline V and J ends were trimmed by 4 bases and 3 bases, with 9 bases remaining between them. The CDR3 extends over 13 amino acids. CDR3 protein: CASSSSLDTEAFF. In nucleotides, the CDR3 is TGTGCCAGCAGCTCGTCATTGGACACTGAAGCTTTCTTT.

In this sample, this clone turned up once. A much larger clone is a single base away; this may be a read error. V is TRBV19 and J is TRBJ2-7; D perhaps matches TRBD2 (5 bases). The germline CDR1 and CDR2 sequences are LNHDA and SQIVND (reference sequence). V lost 5 bases and J lost 7, with 24 bases in between. CDR3 length: 16 residues. CDR3 loop: CASSAYTGRRVGEQYF. CDR3 sequence (DNA): TGTGCCAGTAGTGCATATACGGGGAGAAGAGTGGGGGAGCAGTACTTC.

In this sample, this clone turned up a few times. This clone may be a read error of a much larger clone one base away. Additional DNA sequences in this sample encode the identical CDR3. The chain links TRBV7-2 to TRBJ2-1; unclear D gene. V lost 5 bases, J lost 7 bases, and 12 bases lay in between. There are 13 residues in the CDR3. The V gene's germline CDR1 is SGHTA and CDR2 FQGNSA. CDR3 protein: CASSPRAPNEQFF. Written as DNA, the CDR3 is TGTGCCAGCAGCCCACGTGCACCGAATGAGCAGTTCTTC.

Worth noting for this clone: A junction boundary mismatches the germline segment, possibly from a read error. The chain links TRBV7-3 to TRBJ2-2; 8 positions agree with TRBD1. In germline, CDR1 is SGHTA, CDR2 FQGTGA. The CDR3 consists of 14 residues. Here the CDR3 reads CAISQGANTGELSF. The DNA of the CDR3 is TGTGCCATCAGCCAGGGGGCGAACACCGGGGAGCTGTCTTTT.

This clone was seen more than once but under ten times. The CDR3 DNA sequence: TGTGCCAGCAGTGAAAAACTAGCGGGAGACGAGACCCAGTACTTC. Translating gives CASSEKLAGDETQYF. The chain joins TRBV6-1 to TRBJ2-5; the match to TRBD2 covers 11 bases. Per germline, CDR1 MNHNS and CDR2 SASEGT. The CDR3 covers 15 residues. Trimming removed 2 bases from V and 5 bases from J; junction bases left unmatched: 4.

J is TRBJ2-7 and V is TRBV4-1; weak D call: TRBD2 (5 bases). Trimming removed 1 base from V and 3 bases from J, with 7 bases in between. Per germline, CDR1 MGHRA and CDR2 YSYEKL. This CDR3 is 13 amino acids long. The CDR3 loop reads CASSQVRDYEQYF. The CDR3 region has the DNA TGCGCCAGCAGCCAAGTCCGGGACTACGAGCAGTACTTC.

In its sample, this clone was seen many times. This chain connects TRBV6-2 or TRBV6-3 to TRBJ2-7, with D tentatively TRBD2 (6 bases). CDR3 size: 15 residues. Germline V gene lookup returns CDR1 MNHEY and CDR2 SVGEGT. V lost 4 bases and J 6 bases, leaving 19 bases between the germline ends. The CDR3 loop reads CASSLGRDWPLEQYF. CDR3 coding DNA: TGTGCCAGCAGTTTGGGCCGGGACTGGCCCCTCGAGCAGTACTTC.

This clone was counted many times. The chain recombines TRBV4-1 with TRBJ1-2; D perhaps matches TRBD1 (6 bases). V shed 0 bases and J shed 0 bases, with 23 bases lying between them. Per germline, CDR1 MGHRA and CDR2 YSYEKL. This CDR3 spans 20 amino acids. CDR3 nucleotide sequence: TGCGCCAGCAGCCAAGATCGGGGTCGAGGGACACCGGTCCCTAACTATGGCTACACCTTC. It encodes CASSQDRGRGTPVPNYGYTF.

By sample fraction, this clone is medium-sized. J is TRBJ1-6 and V is TRBV6-2 or TRBV6-3, with a weak D call TRBD1 (6 bases). The CDR3 is 17 amino acids. With 6 bases removed from V and 0 bases from J, the gap between germline ends came to 15 bases. Germline lookup yields CDR1 MNHEY and CDR2 SVGEGT. The CDR3 DNA is TGTGCCAGCAGCCCCCGACAGGAGACCTCCTATAATTCACCCCTCCACTTT. Residues: CASSPRQETSYNSPLHF.

This clone came up many times. This chain joins TRBV7-3 and TRBJ2-5, with TRBD2 identical over 8 bases. Losses at the gene ends were 3 bases for V and 5 bases for J; bases not matched to a gene: 5. CDR1 is SGHTA, CDR2 FQGTGA, per germline. The CDR3 runs to 14 residues. Written as DNA, the CDR3 is TGTGCCAGCAGCTTCCAAGCGGGAGTGGAGACCCAGTACTTC. Protein sequence: CASSFQAGVETQYF.

This clone was recorded at least ten times. The genes are TRBV7-8 and TRBJ2-5; TRBD2 aligns across 7 bases. Germline V lookup: CDR1 SGHVS, CDR2 FQNEAQ. V shed 1 base and J 4 bases; nucleotides not matched to a gene: 18. This CDR3 spans 19 amino acids. The DNA for the CDR3 is TGTGCCAGCAGCTTAGGTCGCTCGGGGCGGGAGTTCGGCCGAGAGACCCAGTACTTC. Translated: CASSLGRSGREFGRETQYF.

The table lists this clone with many counts. The chain uses TRBV25-1 and TRBJ1-2; 10 nucleotides align to TRBD1. The CDR3 has 14 amino acids. V was pared by 4 bases and J by 6 bases, with 5 bases of the junction left unmatched. Germline V gene lookup returns CDR1 MGHDK and CDR2 SYGVNS. CDR3 region: CASSADRGLNGYTF. The CDR3 DNA reads as TGTGCCAGCAGTGCTGACAGGGGGCTGAATGGCTACACCTTC.

This clone was observed a handful of times. J is TRBJ2-7 and V is TRBV6-2 or TRBV6-3; D is unresolved. The germline CDR1 and CDR2 sequences are MNHEY and SVGEGT. The CDR3 consists of 15 residues. Trimming cost V 7 bases and J 5 bases, with 21 bases left between them. In DNA form, the CDR3 reads TGTGCCAGCACCTACGGAAATTCCGCAGCCCACGAGCAGTACTTC. Translating it yields CASTYGNSAAHEQYF.

This clone was recorded at least ten times. The gene calls are TRBV29-1 and TRBJ2-7; 10 nucleotides agree with TRBD2. J gave up 0 bases and V 6 bases, and 8 bases lay outside the gene matches. Looked up from germline, CDR1 is SQVTM and CDR2 is ANQGSEA. The CDR3 is 15 residues long. The CDR3 here is CSVETSGHRSYEQYF. In DNA, the CDR3 is TGCAGCGTCGAGACTAGCGGGCACCGCTCCTACGAGCAGTACTTC.

This clone turned up a few times. The chain is built from TRBV18 and TRBJ2-3; a possible D gene is TRBD1 (5 bases). The CDR3 covers 15 residues. Germline V gene lookup returns CDR1 KGHSH and CDR2 LQKENI. V dropped 2 bases and J dropped 2 bases, with 11 bases sitting between them. Written as DNA, the CDR3 is TGTGCCAGCTCACCATGGGGCAGGGACACAGATACGCAGTATTTT. This codes for CASSPWGRDTDTQYF. Complete variable domain (other parts from reference TRBV18 and TRBJ2-3): NAGVMQNPRHLVRRRGQEARLRCSPMKGHSHVYWYRQLPEEGLKFMVYLQKENIIDESGMPKERFSAEFPKEGPSILRIQQVVRGDSAAYFCASSPWGRDTDTQYFGPGTRLTVL.

This chain uses TRBV11-2 with TRBJ2-7; a weak D match, TRBD1 (6 bases). The CDR3 covers 15 residues. Germline V lookup: CDR1 SGHAT, CDR2 FQNNGV. Trimming cost V 2 bases and J 6 bases, with 17 bases left between them. CDR3 bases: TGTGCCAGCAGCTTATATTGGGGACAAGTACGCGAGCAGTACTTC. Translating gives CASSLYWGQVREQYF.

This clone was seen ten or more times. The genes are TRBV9 and TRBJ1-1; D gene uncertain. V was shortened by 3 bases and J by 7 bases, with 7 bases between the two germline ends. Germline CDR1 SGDLS, CDR2 YYNGEE. The CDR3 loop spans 11 amino acids. CDR3 bases: TGTGCCAGCAGCGGGCGCGGTGAAGCTTTCTTT. Encoded protein: CASSGRGEAFF. The full variable domain, in which reference TRBV9 and TRBJ1-1 provide the parts outside the CDR3, is DSGVTQTPKHLITATGQRVTLRCSPRSGDLSVYWYQQSLDQGLQFLIQYYNGEERAKGNILERFSAQQFPDLHSELNLSSLELGDSALYFCASSGRGEAFFGQGTRLTVV.

This clone was counted many times. One base away lies a much larger clone, so this may be a sequencing read error. The rearrangement links TRBV20-1 to TRBJ2-7, with 7 bases aligning to TRBD1. Germline values: CDR1 DFQATT, CDR2 SNEGSKA (reference sequence). J lost 0 bases, V lost 6 bases, and 11 bases had no gene match. The CDR3 length is 15 residues. The CDR3 DNA is TGCAGTGCCGAGGATTACAGGGGACCCTCCTACGAGCAGTACTTC. It encodes CSAEDYRGPSYEQYF.

This clone appeared many times. The chain couples TRBV20-1 to TRBJ1-3; no firm D call. Germline V gives CDR1 DFQATT, CDR2 SNEGSKA (reference sequence). The CDR3 extends over 16 amino acids. The germline V and J ends were trimmed by 0 bases and 0 bases, with 12 bases remaining between them. CDR3 in amino acids: CSARDLVKSSGNTIYF. Written as DNA, the CDR3 is TGCAGTGCTAGAGATCTGGTTAAGAGCTCTGGAAACACCATATATTTT.

This clone was seen ten or more times. J is TRBJ1-5 and V is TRBV27; D might be TRBD1 (6 bases). Germline V gene data show CDR1 as MNHEY and CDR2 as SMNVEV (reference sequence). This CDR3 region has 14 residues. Trimming cost V 8 bases and J 2 bases, with 13 bases left between them. For the CDR3, the DNA is TGTGCCAGCGCAGACAGGTACGGCAATCAGCCCCAGCATTTT. This encodes CASADRYGNQPQHF.

As for this clone: This may stem from a read error, because a much larger clone lies one nucleotide away. This chain links TRBV7-6 with TRBJ2-5; 11 nucleotides match TRBD2. CDR3 size: 16 residues. CDR1 is SGHVS, CDR2 FNYEAQ, per germline. Written as DNA, the CDR3 is TGTGCCAGCAGCTTAGCTAGCGGGGGGGCGAGGGAGACCAAGTACTTC. It yields the protein CASSLASGGARETKYF.

This clone was counted many times. The rearrangement joins TRBV20-1 to TRBJ1-5, with 10 bases identical to TRBD1. After removal of 0 bases from V and 6 bases from J, the junction contained 8 bases not matched to a gene. Germline lookup yields CDR1 DFQATT and CDR2 SNEGSKA (reference sequence). The CDR3 sequence is 16 residues long. The chain's CDR3 is CSARDLGTGEGQPQHF. For the CDR3, the DNA is TGCAGTGCTAGAGATCTCGGGACAGGGGAGGGTCAGCCCCAGCATTTT.

This clone was seen ten or more times. V usage is TRBV7-6 and J usage is TRBJ1-1; D call uncertain. The CDR3 length is 13 residues. Germline lookup yields CDR1 SGHVS and CDR2 FNYEAQ. Trimming took 4 bases from V and 1 from J, leaving 7 bases between them. Here the CDR3 DNA reads TGTGCCAGCAGCTCGAGTTCGAACACTGAAGCTTTCTTT. Its protein is CASSSSSNTEAFF.

This clone has ten or more counts. The CDR3 DNA sequence: TGTGCCAGCAGCGGTAGGAATCCTGCGGGAGGCCCCACAGATACGCAGTATTTT. Translating gives CASSGRNPAGGPTDTQYF. This chain links TRBV11-2 with TRBJ2-3; TRBD2 agrees at 8 bases. Per the germline V gene, CDR1 is SGHAT and CDR2 is FQNNGV. V was pared by 5 bases and J by 2 bases, with 15 bases of the junction left unmatched. The CDR3 runs to 18 residues.

This clone was seen at least ten times. The rearrangement joins TRBV5-6 to TRBJ2-7; 11 positions agree with TRBD2. The CDR3 totals 19 residues. The V segment lost 4 bases and the J segment 6 bases; nucleotides outside the gene matches: 21. Per the germline V gene, CDR1 is SGHDT and CDR2 is YYEEEE. CDR3 DNA sequence: TGTGCCAGCAGCCCGCTTACAGAGGGGCTAGCGGGGGGCTCGGGCGAGCAGTACTTC. As protein: CASSPLTEGLAGGSGEQYF.

This clone was observed many times. CDR3 DNA sequence: TGTGCCAGTAGTATGTCAAACCAGGGGTGGGATACGCAGTATTTT. Translating it yields CASSMSNQGWDTQYF. V gene TRBV19 combines with J gene TRBJ2-3; TRBD1 might be the D (6 bases). V was pared by 3 bases and J by 6 bases, with 16 bases between. The CDR3 consists of 15 residues. The germline gives CDR1 LNHDA, CDR2 SQIVND (reference sequence).